A single sample gave rise to the 10 T cell receptor beta chains below, sequenced in a study of siplizumab effects on memory and regulatory T cells. Sequencing used immunoSEQ multiplex PCR; TCRdb keeps in-frame clones, though not all of them. Here the sample spans approximately 100,000 clones, roughly 92% being singletons. The sequenced sample consisted of Tregs sorted from blood. These receptors all stem from a human donor in good health.

This clone was counted a single time. The genes are TRBV7-9 and TRBJ2-2; D is ambiguous. CDR3 length equals 14 residues. Per the germline V gene, CDR1 is SEHNR and CDR2 is FQNEAQ (reference sequence). V gave up 10 bases and J gave up 0 bases, with 12 bases separating them. Here the CDR3 DNA reads TGTGCCACCCCCCTGGCCCCGAACACCGGGGAGCTGTTTTTT. The encoded protein is CATPLAPNTGELFF.

The sample holds one count of this clone. The DNA for the CDR3 is TGCGCCAGCAGCTCCCCGGGACGGAGTCTCTACGAGCAGTACTTC. It yields the protein CASSSPGRSLYEQYF. The chain employs TRBV5-1 and TRBJ2-7; either TRBD1 or TRBD2 may fit D (5 bases each). The CDR3 consists of 15 residues. Germline lookup yields CDR1 SGHRS and CDR2 YFSETQ. The V end lost 3 bases, the J end lost 3 bases, and 16 bases lay between the germline ends.

This clone is a singleton in its sample. The chain uses TRBV12-5 and TRBJ1-2; 7 positions match TRBD1. Trimming at V came to 2 bases and at J to 6 bases, leaving 6 bases not matched to a gene. Germline values: CDR1 LGHNT, CDR2 FRNRAP. This CDR3 spans 14 amino acids. In nucleotides, the CDR3 is TGTGCTAGTGGTTTGAGGGACAGCAAGGATGGCTACACCTTC. It translates to CASGLRDSKDGYTF.

The chain recombines TRBV15 with TRBJ1-1; D perhaps matches TRBD1 (5 bases). The germline CDR1 and CDR2 sequences are LNHNV and YYDKDF (reference sequence). The CDR3 has 13 amino acids. With 0 bases removed from V and 10 bases from J, the gap between germline ends came to 12 bases. The CDR3 here is CATSRERGLGAFF. The CDR3 nucleotides read TGTGCCACCAGCAGAGAAAGGGGCCTTGGAGCTTTCTTT.

The chain recombines TRBV7-9 with TRBJ1-3; D is unclear. The CDR3 length is 13 residues. Germline CDR1 SEHNR, CDR2 FQNEAQ (reference sequence). Trimming pared 5 bases from V and 3 bases from J, leaving 8 bases between. CDR3 protein: CASSPEFGNTIYF. CDR3 coding DNA: TGTGCCAGCAGCCCCGAATTTGGAAACACCATATATTTT.

The chain has TRBV18 and TRBJ2-7; TRBD2 is a possible D gene (5 bases). Germline CDR1 and CDR2: KGHSH and LQKENI. The CDR3 runs to 17 residues. Trimming pared 2 bases from V and 5 bases from J, leaving 22 bases between. The DNA for the CDR3 is TGTGCCAGCTCACCAGTCCTTCTCCGGGGAAGGAACGACGAGCAGTACTTC. Translation: CASSPVLLRGRNDEQYF. The full variable domain, in which reference TRBV18 and TRBJ2-7 provide the parts outside the CDR3, is NAGVMQNPRHLVRRRGQEARLRCSPMKGHSHVYWYRQLPEEGLKFMVYLQKENIIDESGMPKERFSAEFPKEGPSILRIQQVVRGDSAAYFCASSPVLLRGRNDEQYFGPGTRLTVT.

In nucleotides, the CDR3 is TGTGCCAGCAGCCCCCGTACAGGGGCGGTAGGGGAGCTGTTTTTT. The encoded protein is CASSPRTGAVGELFF. This chain joins TRBV7-8 and TRBJ2-2; 7 nucleotides agree with TRBD1. The CDR3 contains 15 residues. The V gene's germline CDR1 is SGHVS and CDR2 FQNEAQ. J gave up 8 bases and V 5 bases, and 11 bases lay outside the gene matches.

The chain combines TRBV5-1 with TRBJ1-2; D is undetermined. The V gene's germline CDR1 is SGHRS and CDR2 YFSETQ. There are 17 residues in the CDR3. Trimming removed 8 bases from V and 7 bases from J, with 30 bases in between. The CDR3 DNA follows: TGCGCCAGTAACCCGGGGAGGGTTCTGTTAAAGGCGAGTGGCTACACCTTC. It yields the protein CASNPGRVLLKASGYTF.

The chain recombines TRBV6-1 with TRBJ2-7; D unclear. CDR1 MNHNS and CDR2 SASEGT come from the germline V gene. Trimming removed 6 bases at V and 6 bases at J, with 18 bases between. The CDR3 consists of 14 residues. The CDR3 DNA is TGTGCCAGCAGGGGCGCAGGCTCCTCCGGCGAGCAGTACTTC. As protein: CASRGAGSSGEQYF.

The rearrangement uses TRBV7-8 and TRBJ1-5, with D possibly matching TRBD1 (6 bases). Germline CDR1 SGHVS, CDR2 FQNEAQ. The CDR3 extends over 15 amino acids. Between the trimmed V and J ends, which lost 2 bases and 5 bases, there was a span of 13 bases. The CDR3 DNA reads TGTGCCAGCAGCTTAAGGGGGGGGCGGGATCAGCCCCAGCATTTT. Translation gives CASSLRGGRDQPQHF.